This TCR beta chain was identified in a study of PD-1 blockade in classical Hodgkin lymphoma. Assay used: immunoSEQ multiplex PCR; TCRdb lists only in-frame clones, some missing. The data hold tens of thousands of clones, with 78% observed a single time. Time point of the sample: cycle 4 day 1 (C4D1), after less than seven weeks of nivolumab. Relapse after autologous stem cell transplantation occurred in every patient, and brentuximab vedotin exposure varied. Trimming took 2 bases from V and 2 from J, leaving 11 bases between them. There are 15 residues in the CDR3. Germline V gene lookup returns CDR1 SGHTA and CDR2 FQGNSA.

This rearrangement joins TRBV7-2 to TRBJ2-3, with D possibly being TRBD1 or TRBD2 (5 bases each). This sequence was found in a human donor with classical Hodgkin lymphoma. The sequenced sample was peripheral blood mononuclear cells (PBMCs), obtained before the fourth cycle of nivolumab. The CDR3, as DNA: TGTGCCAGCAGCTTATTCGGGACCAACACAGATACGCAGTATTTT. Amino acid sequence: CASSLFGTNTDTQYF.